The 25 T cell receptor beta chains below come from one sample, sequenced in a study of blood T cell repertoires in COVID-19. Measured with immunoSEQ multiplex PCR; TCRdb has only the in-frame clones, and not every one. The repertoire holds 100,000 or so clones, 80% to 85% seen once, with under 40% in the top ten. Sample: peripheral blood. The receptors stem from an elderly man with acute or convalescent COVID-19.

This sequence joins TRBV10-3 and TRBJ1-2; 8 bases are a match to TRBD1. V lost 7 bases to trimming and J lost 7 bases; unmatched junction nucleotides: 8. Germline V gives CDR1 ENHRY, CDR2 SYGVKD. CDR3 length: 13 amino acids. CDR3 in DNA: TGTGCCATCAATTCACAGGGGGTTAGTGGCTACACCTTC. This encodes CAINSQGVSGYTF.

This rearrangement joins TRBV3-1 (or the pseudogene TRBV3-2) to TRBJ2-5; D possibly corresponds to TRBD2 (7 bases). V lost 4 bases, J lost 5 bases, and 11 bases lay in between. Germline lookup yields CDR1 LGHDT and CDR2 YNNKEL (reference sequence). The CDR3 extends over 13 amino acids. CDR3 loop: CASSPRGAETQYF. The CDR3, as DNA: TGTGCCAGCAGCCCCCGGGGGGCGGAGACCCAGTACTTC.

The chain is built from TRBV6-5 and TRBJ1-2, with a possible D match to TRBD1 (6 bases). Germline CDR1 is MNHEY and CDR2 is SVGAGI. V was shortened by 5 bases and J by 0 bases, with 7 bases between the two germline ends. The CDR3 extends over 13 amino acids. CDR3 DNA: TGTGCCAGCAGTAACAGGGCTAACTATGGCTACACCTTC. The encoded protein is CASSNRANYGYTF.

This chain uses TRBV7-2 with TRBJ1-4; perhaps TRBD1 as D (6 bases). The CDR3 has 18 amino acids. Germline V gene sequence: CDR1 SGHTA, CDR2 FQGNSA. With 4 bases removed from V and 6 bases from J, the gap between germline ends came to 24 bases. CDR3 protein: CASSSYLRGIRGYEKLFF. In nucleotides, the CDR3 is TGTGCCAGCAGCTCCTACTTAAGGGGGATAAGGGGTTATGAAAAACTGTTTTTT.

The chain couples TRBV2 to TRBJ1-1; D is possibly TRBD1 (5 bases). The germline CDR1 and CDR2 sequences are SNHLY and FYNNEI. The V end lost 7 bases, the J end lost 2 bases, and 11 bases lay between the germline ends. The CDR3 is made up of 13 amino acids. As DNA, the CDR3 is TGTGCCAGCACCAGGGAGGGAAACACTGAAGCTTTCTTT. Its translation is CASTREGNTEAFF.

Comments on this clone: Other DNA sequences of this sample code for an identical CDR3. The rearrangement links TRBV25-1 to TRBJ2-7, with D possibly being TRBD1 (5 bases). This CDR3 spans 14 amino acids. V lost 3 bases and J 0 bases, leaving 9 bases between the germline ends. Looked up from germline, CDR1 is MGHDK and CDR2 is SYGVNS. The CDR3 spells CASSETASSYEQYF. The CDR3, as DNA: TGTGCCAGCAGTGAGACAGCTAGCTCCTACGAGCAGTACTTC.

The CDR3 loop is CASSQWTGANTGELFF. The CDR3, as DNA: TGTGCCAGCAGCCAATGGACAGGGGCGAACACCGGGGAGCTGTTTTTT. This rearrangement joins TRBV4-2 to TRBJ2-2; 9 positions agree with TRBD1. The germline gives CDR1 LGHNA, CDR2 YNFKEQ. The CDR3 extends over 16 amino acids. V shed 2 bases, J shed 0 bases, and the junction held 1 base outside the gene matches.

In this sample, this clone is medium-sized (0.01 to 0.1%). The gene calls are TRBV5-1 and TRBJ2-3; weak D call: TRBD2 (6 bases). The CDR3 contains 17 residues. The V end lost 1 base, the J end lost 4 bases, and 19 bases lay between the germline ends. Germline values: CDR1 SGHRS, CDR2 YFSETQ. This CDR3 is CASSLFAGTYNSDTQYF. The CDR3 DNA follows: TGCGCCAGCAGCTTGTTCGCCGGGACTTATAATTCAGATACGCAGTATTTT. Combining the CDR3 with reference TRBV5-1 and TRBJ2-3 gives the whole variable domain KAGVTQTPRYLIKTRGQQVTLSCSPISGHRSVSWYQQTPGQGLQFLFEYFSETQRNKGNFPGRFSGRQFSNSRSEMNVSTLELGDSALYLCASSLFAGTYNSDTQYFGPGTRLTVL.

A single count supports this clone. The genes are TRBV7-3 and TRBJ1-3; D possibly corresponds to TRBD1 (5 bases). From germline, CDR1 is SGHTA and CDR2 FQGTGA. The CDR3 totals 15 residues. Trimming pared 5 bases from V and 2 bases from J, leaving 13 bases between. CDR3 sequence reads: CASSAWPGTGNTIYF. CDR3 sequence (DNA): TGTGCCAGCAGCGCTTGGCCAGGGACTGGAAACACCATATATTTT.

In nucleotides, the CDR3 is TGTGCCAGCAGTGAAGGGACAGCCTCCTACGAGCAGTACTTC. Protein product: CASSEGTASYEQYF. The J gene is TRBJ2-7, the V gene TRBV6-1; possible D gene TRBD1, 6 bases. The germline V gene has CDR1 MNHNS and CDR2 SASEGT. CDR3 length: 14 residues. The V end lost 1 base, the J end lost 0 bases, and 7 bases lay between the germline ends.

The rearrangement uses TRBV28 and TRBJ1-4; no clear D gene. The CDR3 runs 15 residues. Trimming took 5 bases from V and 8 from J, leaving 18 bases between them. Germline V gene data show CDR1 as MDHEN and CDR2 as SYDVKM. The DNA for the CDR3 is TGTGCCAGCAGTCCCCCTTTGGGGTTAGCGGAAAAACTGTTTTTT. It yields the protein CASSPPLGLAEKLFF.

This sequence joins TRBV2 and TRBJ2-7; D is possibly TRBD1 (5 bases). The CDR3 spans 13 residues. The V and J ends lost 6 bases and 2 bases respectively, with 11 bases between them. CDR1 and CDR2 (germline): SNHLY, FYNNEI. The DNA for the CDR3 is TGTGCCAGCAGGAAAGGGGCCACCTACGAGCAGTACTTC. Its protein product is CASRKGATYEQYF.

The chain has TRBV18 and TRBJ2-5, with 9 bases matching TRBD1. CDR1 and CDR2 (germline): KGHSH, LQKENI. The CDR3 is made up of 15 amino acids. The J segment lost 5 bases and the V segment lost 6 bases, leaving 10 bases of the junction unmatched. CDR3 nucleotide sequence: TGTGCCAGCTCCCGAGGACAGGGGAATGTGGAGACCCAGTACTTC. Encoded protein: CASSRGQGNVETQYF.

V usage is TRBV5-6 and J usage is TRBJ2-3, with D possibly TRBD1 on 7 matching bases. Germline V gene lookup returns CDR1 SGHDT and CDR2 YYEEEE. V lost 2 bases and J 5 bases, leaving 18 bases between the germline ends. The CDR3 runs to 16 residues. The CDR3 coding sequence is TGTGCCAGCAGCTTTCGGACAGGTCGGCGGGAAGATACGCAGTATTTT. Its protein product is CASSFRTGRREDTQYF.

V gene TRBV18 combines with J gene TRBJ2-1; 9 bases line up with TRBD2. CDR3 length equals 15 residues. V lost 3 bases, J lost 5 bases, and 5 bases stayed unmatched. CDR1 is KGHSH and CDR2 is LQKENI in the germline V gene. CDR3 amino acids: CASSPRTSANNEQFF. In DNA form, the CDR3 reads TGTGCCAGCTCACCTCGGACTAGCGCCAACAATGAGCAGTTCTTC.

The chain couples TRBV18 to TRBJ1-5; maybe TRBD1 (5 bases). This CDR3 has 14 amino acids. Deletions cut 2 bases from V and 5 bases from J, with 10 bases between. Germline assignment: CDR1 KGHSH and CDR2 LQKENI. The CDR3 sequence: CASSPGGMDQPQHF. CDR3 nucleotides: TGTGCCAGCTCACCAGGGGGGATGGATCAGCCCCAGCATTTT.

The chain couples TRBV5-1 to TRBJ1-2; 12 positions agree with TRBD1. CDR1 is SGHRS, CDR2 YFSETQ, per germline. This CDR3 region has 18 residues. The ends lost 4 bases at V and 2 bases at J; junction bases unmatched: 12. The CDR3: CASSPRPGQGAGNYGYTF. The CDR3 nucleotides read TGCGCCAGCAGCCCCCGACCGGGACAGGGGGCTGGGAACTATGGCTACACCTTC.

The chain combines TRBV7-2 with TRBJ1-6; tentatively, D is TRBD1 (5 bases). Germline V gene lookup returns CDR1 SGHTA and CDR2 FQGNSA. Trimming pared 3 bases from V and 0 bases from J, leaving 9 bases between. This CDR3 comprises 16 residues. The CDR3, as DNA: TGTGCCAGCAGCTTGACAGAAAGCTCCTATAATTCACCCCTCCACTTT. Translation gives CASSLTESSYNSPLHF.

This sequence joins TRBV6-5 and TRBJ2-5, with 9 bases aligning to TRBD1. The germline gives CDR1 MNHEY, CDR2 SVGAGI. This CDR3 comprises 15 residues. The trim removed 2 bases at V and 5 bases at J, leaving 6 bases unmatched. The chain's CDR3 is CASSYTQGARETQYF. Written as DNA, the CDR3 is TGTGCCAGCAGTTACACACAGGGGGCGAGGGAGACCCAGTACTTC.

The chain links TRBV20-1 to TRBJ1-5; D is undetermined. The germline CDR1 and CDR2 sequences are DFQATT and SNEGSKA (reference sequence). The CDR3 sequence is 13 residues long. V lost 3 bases and J lost 4, with 10 bases in between. CDR3 amino acids: CSASIRRNQPQHF. CDR3 sequence (DNA): TGCAGTGCTAGTATCAGGAGGAATCAGCCCCAGCATTTT.

In nucleotides, the CDR3 is TGTGCCAGCAGCCCCAGGGGTTTCGCTGAAGCTTTCTTT. Its protein product is CASSPRGFAEAFF. The V call is TRBV11-1, the J call TRBJ1-1; perhaps TRBD1 as D (6 bases). Germline CDR1 and CDR2: SGHAT and FQDESV (reference sequence). CDR3 size: 13 residues. V lost 5 bases and J 6 bases, leaving 13 bases between the germline ends.

This chain connects TRBV7-3 to TRBJ2-7; 9 positions agree with TRBD1. The junction had 5 bases not matched to a gene; V was cut back by 5 bases and J by 6 bases. The CDR3 has 13 residues. Germline lookup yields CDR1 SGHTA and CDR2 FQGTGA. The CDR3 coding sequence is TGTGCCAGCAGCCCACAGGGGGCTGGCGAGCAGTACTTC. This codes for CASSPQGAGEQYF.

V is TRBV28 and J is TRBJ2-7; the D gene is possibly TRBD1 (6 bases). Per the germline V gene, CDR1 is MDHEN and CDR2 is SYDVKM. V lost 6 bases and J lost 4, with 10 bases in between. The CDR3 is made up of 12 amino acids. The DNA of the CDR3 is TGTGCCAGCAGAAAACAGGGTTACGAGCAGTACTTC. Translation: CASRKQGYEQYF.

This rearrangement joins TRBV6-4 to TRBJ1-1; maybe TRBD1 (5 bases). This CDR3 spans 13 amino acids. Germline V gives CDR1 MRHNA, CDR2 SNTAGT. The germline V and J ends were trimmed by 8 bases and 4 bases, with 14 bases remaining between them. The CDR3 reads CASSAQGGTEAFF. In DNA, the CDR3 is TGTGCCAGCTCTGCCCAGGGAGGCACTGAAGCTTTCTTT.

The chain couples TRBV2 to TRBJ2-7; 7 positions agree with TRBD2. From germline, CDR1 is SNHLY and CDR2 FYNNEI. This CDR3 spans 12 amino acids. Trimming took 6 bases from V and 11 from J; bases not matched to a gene: 10. The CDR3 DNA is TGTGCCAGCAGCCCGGGACTAAGAGGGGAGTACTTC. This codes for CASSPGLRGEYF.